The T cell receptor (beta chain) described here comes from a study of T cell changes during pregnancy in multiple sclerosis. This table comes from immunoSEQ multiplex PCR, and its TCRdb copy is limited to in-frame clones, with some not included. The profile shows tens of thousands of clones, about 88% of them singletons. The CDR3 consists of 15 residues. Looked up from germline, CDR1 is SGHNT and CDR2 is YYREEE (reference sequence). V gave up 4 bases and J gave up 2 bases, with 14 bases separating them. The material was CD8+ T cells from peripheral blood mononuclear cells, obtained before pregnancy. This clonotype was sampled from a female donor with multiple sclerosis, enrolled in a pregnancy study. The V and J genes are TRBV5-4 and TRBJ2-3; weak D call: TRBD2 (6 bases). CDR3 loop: CASSAGTSITDTQYF. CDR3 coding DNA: TGTGCCAGCAGCGCCGGGACTTCAATCACAGATACGCAGTATTTT.